The text below deals with one T cell receptor beta chain. Its antigen is not identified. The entry originates in a study of cytomegalovirus exposure and HLA in healthy donors. General study findings and limits: Reportedly, diagnosis of cytomegalovirus status by the classifier showed high specificity and sensitivity.

Method: immunoSEQ multiplex PCR; TCRdb's copy keeps in-frame clones and lacks some. The sample has 80,000 to 100,000 clones; less than 90% are singletons. The germline V gene has CDR1 SGHRS and CDR2 YFSETQ. This CDR3 contains 13 residues. The V and J ends lost 0 bases and 5 bases respectively, with 8 bases between them. Sequencing was done on a sample of PBMCs. The receptor was isolated from a man between 18 and 35 years old in good health and CMV-seropositive. The rearrangement uses TRBV5-1 and TRBJ2-5, with D uncertain. The CDR3 sequence is CASSLALRETQYF. CDR3 DNA: TGCGCCAGCAGCTTGGCTTTGAGGGAGACCCAGTACTTC.